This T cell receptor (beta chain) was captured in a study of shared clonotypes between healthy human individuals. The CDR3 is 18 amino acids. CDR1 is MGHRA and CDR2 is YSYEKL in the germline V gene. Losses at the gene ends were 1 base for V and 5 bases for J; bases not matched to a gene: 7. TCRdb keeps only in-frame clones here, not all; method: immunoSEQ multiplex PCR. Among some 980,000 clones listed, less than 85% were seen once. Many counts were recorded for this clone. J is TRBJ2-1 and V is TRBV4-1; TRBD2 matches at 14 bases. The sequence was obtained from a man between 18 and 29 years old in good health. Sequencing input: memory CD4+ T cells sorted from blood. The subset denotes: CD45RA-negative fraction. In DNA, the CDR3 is TGCGCCAGCAGCCAAGTAGATATGGGACTAGCGGGAGACAATGAGCAGTTCTTC. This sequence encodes CASSQVDMGLAGDNEQFF.